One sample yielded the 22 T cell receptor beta chains listed below, sequenced in a study of T cells after yellow fever vaccination. TCRdb itself ran the 5' RACE reads through MiXCR, one entry per CDR3 protein. The table lists about 130,000 distinct CDR3 sequences, roughly 10% of them singletons. The sample was CD8+ T cells sorted from PBMCs, taken on the day of the yellow fever booster vaccination. The receptors were sampled from a man aged 18 to 29 who received the YFV17D yellow fever vaccine.

Here the CDR3 reads CASSPSPQGAYTGELFF. The CDR3 coding sequence is TGTGCCAGCTCACCAAGTCCGCAGGGGGCTTATACCGGGGAGCTGTTTTTT. This rearrangement joins TRBV18 to TRBJ2-2; 8 bases agree with TRBD1. CDR1 and CDR2 (germline): KGHSH, LQKENI. The CDR3 is made up of 17 amino acids. V lost 2 bases, J lost 5 bases, and 10 bases stayed unmatched. Drawing the rest from reference TRBV18 and TRBJ2-2, the complete variable domain is NAGVMQNPRHLVRRRGQEARLRCSPMKGHSHVYWYRQLPEEGLKFMVYLQKENIIDESGMPKERFSAEFPKEGPSILRIQQVVRGDSAAYFCASSPSPQGAYTGELFFGEGSRLTVL.

The V call is TRBV29-1, the J call TRBJ1-1; D is unresolved. Trimming cost V 7 bases and J 2 bases, with 8 bases left between them. Germline-derived CDR1 and CDR2 are SQVTM and ANQGSEA. There are 11 residues in the CDR3. The CDR3, as DNA: TGCAGCGGGGCACGAAACACTGAAGCTTTCTTT. Amino acids: CSGARNTEAFF.

This rearrangement joins TRBV6-6 to TRBJ1-1; D unclear. This CDR3 contains 15 residues. Looked up from germline, CDR1 is MNHNY and CDR2 is SVGAGI (reference sequence). V lost 3 bases, J lost 2 bases, and 13 bases lay in between. The CDR3 DNA sequence: TGTGCCAGCAGTTATTCCCACACCCTTAACACTGAAGCTTTCTTT. It specifies CASSYSHTLNTEAFF.

This chain connects TRBV29-1 to TRBJ2-1; a possible D gene is TRBD2 (6 bases). Germline V lookup: CDR1 SQVTM, CDR2 ANQGSEA. CDR3 size: 11 residues. Trimming took 6 bases from V and 10 from J, leaving 13 bases between them. The CDR3 nucleotides read TGCAGCGTCCCGGAGGGGAAGGAGCAGTTCTTC. Protein sequence: CSVPEGKEQFF.

J is TRBJ2-5 and V is TRBV7-9; 8 bases map to TRBD2. Losses at the gene ends were 5 bases for V and 4 bases for J; bases not matched to a gene: 15. The CDR3 extends over 17 amino acids. Looked up from germline, CDR1 is SEHNR and CDR2 is FQNEAQ (reference sequence). The CDR3 loop is CASSAPDSGLAGETQYF. CDR3 sequence (DNA): TGTGCCAGCAGCGCACCGGATTCAGGACTAGCAGGAGAGACCCAGTACTTC.

This clonotype was seen a single time. The V call is TRBV10-3, the J call TRBJ2-1, with D perhaps given as TRBD1 or TRBD2 (7 bases each). CDR1 and CDR2 (germline): ENHRY, SYGVKD. The V end was cut by 7 bases, the J end by 6 bases, with 13 bases between. CDR3 length: 13 amino acids. This chain's CDR3 is CAITGGAANEQFF. For the CDR3, the DNA is TGTGCCATCACAGGGGGGGCCGCCAATGAGCAGTTCTTC.

This rearrangement joins TRBV25-1 to TRBJ2-3; unclear D gene. This CDR3 is 11 amino acids long. Trimming took 6 bases from V and 5 from J, leaving 6 bases between them. Per germline, CDR1 MGHDK and CDR2 SYGVNS. The CDR3 DNA sequence: TGTGCCAGCAGGACTGGAGATACGCAGTATTTT. Protein sequence: CASRTGDTQYF.

The chain recombines TRBV6-5 with TRBJ1-1, with 7 bases matching TRBD1. Looked up from germline, CDR1 is MNHEY and CDR2 is SVGAGI. This CDR3 has 14 amino acids. V lost 2 bases to trimming and J lost 6 bases; unmatched junction nucleotides: 6. CDR3 in amino acids: CASSYAVTGPEAFF. In DNA form, the CDR3 reads TGTGCCAGCAGTTACGCGGTGACAGGGCCTGAAGCTTTCTTT.

This clonotype was seen at least ten times. The rearrangement joins TRBV20-1 to TRBJ1-1; TRBD1 aligns across 7 bases. CDR3 length: 14 residues. Germline lookup yields CDR1 DFQATT and CDR2 SNEGSKA (reference sequence). With 3 bases clipped from V and 5 bases from J, the junction kept 9 bases outside the gene matches. Here the CDR3 DNA reads TGCAGTGCTAGGGGAGATCAGGGGGATACTGAAGCTTTCTTT. It yields the protein CSARGDQGDTEAFF.

This clonotype was seen repeatedly, ten times or more. This chain uses TRBV7-3 with TRBJ1-1; D uncertain. The CDR3 totals 13 residues. Germline V gene data show CDR1 as SGHTA and CDR2 as FQGTGA. The V end was cut by 2 bases, the J end by 4 bases, with 8 bases between. Here the CDR3 DNA reads TGTGCCAGCAGCTTAGATCTCAGCACTGAAGCTTTCTTT. Translation: CASSLDLSTEAFF.

The rearrangement joins TRBV19 to TRBJ2-1, with D hard to call. Germline values: CDR1 LNHDA, CDR2 SQIVND (reference sequence). V shed 5 bases and J shed 4 bases, with 15 bases lying between them. The CDR3 totals 15 residues. CDR3 protein: CASSPSSLSYNEQFF. CDR3 DNA: TGTGCCAGTAGTCCCAGTTCGCTCTCTTACAATGAGCAGTTCTTC.

The gene calls are TRBV12-3 or TRBV12-4 and TRBJ2-3; 7 bases align to TRBD2. V lost 4 bases and J lost 14; bases outside the gene matches: 9. The CDR3 has 12 residues. The CDR3 nucleotides read TGTGCCAGCAGTTGGGCCCCCGGGGAGGGGTATTTT. This encodes CASSWAPGEGYF.

The V call is TRBV6-5, the J call TRBJ2-7; D remains unclear. This CDR3 region has 11 residues. Germline CDR1 reads MNHEY; CDR2 reads SVGAGI. The V end was cut by 6 bases, the J end by 3 bases, with 6 bases between. The CDR3, as DNA: TGTGCCAGCAGACGACTCTACGAGCAGTACTTC. Translating gives CASRRLYEQYF.

The table lists this clonotype with a few counts. The chain is built from TRBV2 and TRBJ2-1, with TRBD2 identical over 8 bases. Germline V CDR1 and CDR2: SNHLY, FYNNEI. This CDR3 comprises 15 residues. V lost 8 bases and J lost 3; bases outside the gene matches: 9. The CDR3 is CASAAQAGGYNEQFF. The DNA of the CDR3 is TGTGCCAGCGCGGCCCAGGCGGGGGGCTACAATGAGCAGTTCTTC. Supplemented by reference TRBV2 and TRBJ2-1, the full variable domain reads EPEVTQTPSHQVTQMGQEVILRCVPISNHLYFYWYRQILGQKVEFLVSFYNNEISEKSEIFDDQFSVERPDGSNFTLKIRSTKLEDSAMYFCASAAQAGGYNEQFFGPGTRLTVL.

Comments on this clonotype: A much larger clonotype is one base distant, so this may be a read error. Since the CDR3 does not end with the conserved phenylalanine or tryptophan, this likely comes from a read error. CDR3 in DNA: TGTGCCAGCAGCTTAGAGGCAGCCGGTAGCTCCTACAATGAGCAGTTCTCC. Protein product: CASSLEAAGSSYNEQFS. This chain uses TRBV7-9 with TRBJ2-1; no reliable D call. The CDR3 covers 17 residues. Per germline, CDR1 SEHNR and CDR2 FQNEAQ (reference sequence). V was clipped by 1 base and J by 0 bases, with 13 bases between them.

There are a few counts of this clonotype. The chain has TRBV7-8 and TRBJ1-5; possible D gene TRBD1, 6 bases. The CDR3 runs to 14 residues. Per the germline V gene, CDR1 is SGHVS and CDR2 is FQNEAQ. Trimming removed 5 bases at V and 1 base at J, with 9 bases between. CDR3 amino acids: CASSNRASNQPQHF. The CDR3 bases are TGTGCCAGCAGCAACAGGGCCAGCAATCAGCCCCAGCATTTT.

V usage is TRBV28 and J usage is TRBJ2-3, with TRBD2 matching 10 bases. The CDR3 is 19 amino acids. CDR1 is MDHEN and CDR2 is SYDVKM in the germline V gene. V lost 2 bases, J lost 0 bases, and 11 bases stayed unmatched. Written as DNA, the CDR3 is TGTGCCAGCAGTTTAACCCAGGTTCTAGCGGGGGTTAGCACAGATACGCAGTATTTT. This codes for CASSLTQVLAGVSTDTQYF.

The V call is TRBV13, the J call TRBJ2-5, with 10 bases fitting TRBD1. The CDR3 loop spans 16 amino acids. Germline V CDR1 and CDR2: PRHDT, FYEKMQ (reference sequence). V shed 0 bases and J 5 bases; nucleotides not matched to a gene: 6. The CDR3 bases are TGTGCCAGCAGCTTAGGGGGACAGGGGCTCTTGGAGACCCAGTACTTC. This encodes CASSLGGQGLLETQYF.

The sample holds many counts of this clonotype. V and J are TRBV29-1 and TRBJ2-5, with D possibly being TRBD2 (5 bases). Germline CDR1 reads SQVTM; CDR2 reads ANQGSEA. The CDR3 has 12 amino acids. Trimming removed 4 bases from V and 5 bases from J, with 11 bases in between. The CDR3 bases are TGCAGCGTTGTGGCGGGTCTCGAGACCCAGTACTTC. Translation gives CSVVAGLETQYF.

The chain carries TRBV20-1 and TRBJ1-5, with unresolved D. Germline CDR1 is DFQATT and CDR2 is SNEGSKA (reference sequence). Trimming left V 1 base short and J 8 bases short, with 15 bases between. This CDR3 spans 14 amino acids. The CDR3 region is CSARAREGEKPQHF. CDR3 in DNA: TGCAGTGCTAGAGCTCGCGAAGGCGAGAAGCCCCAGCATTTT.

This clonotype was detected ten times or more. This chain links TRBV3-1 with TRBJ2-7; no clear D gene. The CDR3 runs to 14 residues. Per germline, CDR1 LGHDT and CDR2 YNNKEL (reference sequence). Trimming stripped 4 bases from V and 5 bases from J, with 15 bases between. The CDR3 sequence is CASSPQVSSHEQYV. CDR3 in DNA: TGTGCCAGCAGCCCTCAGGTTAGCTCTCACGAGCAGTACGTC.

The gene calls are TRBV10-3 and TRBJ2-7; D call uncertain. Trimming removed 0 bases at V and 4 bases at J, with 7 bases between. The CDR3 is 13 residues long. Germline V gene sequence: CDR1 ENHRY, CDR2 SYGVKD. In nucleotides, the CDR3 is TGTGCCATCAGTGAGTCTTACTTTTACGAGCAGTACGTC. This encodes CAISESYFYEQYV.